The rows below give T cell receptor beta chains drawn from one sample of a study of blood T cell repertoires in COVID-19. Method: immunoSEQ multiplex PCR; TCRdb's copy keeps in-frame clones and lacks some. Here the sample spans over 300,000 clones, approximately 89% being singletons. Sequencing was done on a sample of PBMCs or T cells enriched from blood (not recorded which). These TCRs come from a woman between 40 and 50 years old who had recovered from COVID-19. Both conserved end residues are trimmed from each CDR3.

V gene	J gene	CDR3 protein
TRBV28	TRBJ2-5	ASSLLGSGPEETQY
TRBV14	TRBJ2-7	ASSQAPRTGRSYEQY
TRBV24-1	TRBJ2-2	ATSDLSKLAGEITGELF
TRBV6-2/TRBV6-3	TRBJ2-2	ASSYGEYGELF
TRBV19	TRBJ1-2	ASSKDRAEYGYT
TRBV19	TRBJ2-1	ASSMGLAGGPMDEQF
TRBV5-4	TRBJ1-1	ASSLARLTSPTEAF
TRBV7-9	TRBJ2-5	ASTFMPNTPGQVRETQY
TRBV7-2	TRBJ2-3	ASSLVAGGGSTDTQY
TRBV18	TRBJ2-7	ASSQTGGSYEQY
TRBV19	TRBJ2-7	ASSKGQRGYEQY
TRBV5-8	TRBJ2-1	ASSLRTGVNEQF
TRBV25-1	TRBJ1-2	ASSDTRTGGVYGYT
TRBV19	TRBJ2-5	ASSSGVAGTLLQETQY
TRBV25-1	TRBJ2-7	ASSEQVLYEQY
TRBV4-3	TRBJ2-1	ASSQDTSGGFNEQF
TRBV4-1	TRBJ2-1	ASSPLAGSVGEQF
TRBV7-9	TRBJ1-6	ASSLGGTDNNSPLH
TRBV5-6	TRBJ2-1	ASSLAPGLGDDNEQF
TRBV3-1/TRBV3-2	TRBJ1-1	ASRNGGISEAF
TRBV27	TRBJ1-5	ASSSDRGLSNQPQH
TRBV11-3	TRBJ2-3	ASRRGTDTQY
TRBV5-1	TRBJ2-3	ASSVAGGRDTQY
TRBV11-2	TRBJ1-6	ASSFGGSPLH
TRBV3-1/TRBV3-2	TRBJ2-3	ASSPGLADTDTQY
TRBV29-1	TRBJ2-1	SVDFVGGEQF
TRBV13	TRBJ1-6	ASSLVAQGGNSPLH
TRBV9	TRBJ1-2	ASSPRDREDYGYT
TRBV30	TRBJ2-2	AWSVSEIKTGELF
TRBV5-4	TRBJ2-3	ASSLGLALSTDTQY
TRBV10-2	TRBJ1-2	ASSPDREGYT
TRBV7-2	TRBJ2-2	ASSLLVLAGGLDTGELF
TRBV5-1	TRBJ2-7	ASSLGSSSGTEQY
TRBV11-3	TRBJ2-5	ASSLIDLGRETQY
TRBV6-6	TRBJ2-1	ASRSTRSRVNEQF
TRBV7-2	TRBJ2-7	ASSLILPYEQY
TRBV7-9	TRBJ1-1	ASSYGGDTEAF
TRBV6-6	TRBJ1-5	ASIGTGGNQPQH
TRBV18	TRBJ2-7	ASSSKRTGESYEQY
TRBV19	TRBJ2-2	ASSIDRAGELF
TRBV6-5	TRBJ2-3	ASSPSVPSTDTQY
TRBV28	TRBJ1-1	ASSSRGRAGAYGTEAF
TRBV4-3	TRBJ2-1	ASSQDHRLAGGDEQF
TRBV7-3	TRBJ1-6	ASSRDSSYNSPLH
TRBV19	TRBJ1-1	ASRPITGLNTEAF
TRBV19	TRBJ2-7	ASSMGQAYEQY
TRBV4-3	TRBJ2-3	ASSQTSGLTDTQY
TRBV9	TRBJ2-2	ASSGGTSKNTGELF
TRBV4-1	TRBJ2-2	ASSQDRGSWGELF
TRBV19	TRBJ2-5	ASSSTGETQY
TRBV11-3	TRBJ2-7	ASSLGGGQEQY
TRBV9	TRBJ2-2	ASSVRKGGPDGELF
TRBV5-6	TRBJ1-3	ASSLGAVSGNTIY
TRBV3-1/TRBV3-2	TRBJ2-7	ASSPRLSGRGYEQY